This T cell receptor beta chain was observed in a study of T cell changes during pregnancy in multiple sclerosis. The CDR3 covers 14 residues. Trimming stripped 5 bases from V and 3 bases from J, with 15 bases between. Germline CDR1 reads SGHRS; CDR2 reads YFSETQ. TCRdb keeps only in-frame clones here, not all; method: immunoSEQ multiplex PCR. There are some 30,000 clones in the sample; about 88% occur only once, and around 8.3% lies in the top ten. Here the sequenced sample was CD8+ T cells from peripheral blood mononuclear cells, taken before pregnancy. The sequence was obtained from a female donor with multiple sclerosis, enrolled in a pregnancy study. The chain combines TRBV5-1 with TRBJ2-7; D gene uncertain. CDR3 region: CASRPSARNYEQYF. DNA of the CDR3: TGCGCCAGCAGGCCCAGCGCCCGAAACTACGAGCAGTACTTC.